A single sample gave rise to the 25 T cell receptor beta chains below, sequenced in a study of blood T cell repertoires in COVID-19. Clones were read by immunoSEQ multiplex PCR, and TCRdb kept only the in-frame ones, dropping some. Altogether fewer than 250,000 clones are present, about 87% being singletons, with the ten largest covering 2% to 3%. The source material was PBMCs or T cells enriched from blood (not recorded which). These receptors were obtained from a young woman with acute COVID-19.

This chain joins TRBV6-5 and TRBJ1-5; D not certain. CDR3 size: 12 residues. Germline values: CDR1 MNHEY, CDR2 SVGAGI. The germline V and J ends were trimmed by 5 bases and 10 bases, with 12 bases remaining between them. The CDR3 protein is CASSPLAGPQHF. The CDR3 DNA reads as TGTGCCAGCAGTCCCTTAGCGGGCCCCCAGCATTTT.

This sequence joins TRBV15 and TRBJ2-7; a weak D match, TRBD1 (6 bases). Looked up from germline, CDR1 is LNHNV and CDR2 is YYDKDF (reference sequence). The CDR3 extends over 13 amino acids. Between the trimmed V and J ends, which lost 5 bases and 3 bases, there was a span of 11 bases. The CDR3 region is CATSGRQDYEQYF. The DNA for the CDR3 is TGTGCCACCAGCGGAAGACAGGACTACGAGCAGTACTTC.

The genes are TRBV11-3 and TRBJ2-1; possibly TRBD1 for D (8 bases). This CDR3 comprises 15 residues. V was cut by 5 bases and J by 5 bases, with 16 bases left in between. Germline V gene data show CDR1 as SGHNT and CDR2 as YENEEA. Written as DNA, the CDR3 is TGTGCCAGCAGCCAACGACAGGGGAGGGACAATGAGCAGTTCTTC. It yields the protein CASSQRQGRDNEQFF.

The chain employs TRBV6-5 and TRBJ2-1, with D possibly being TRBD1 (6 bases). V lost 4 bases and J 8 bases, leaving 18 bases between the germline ends. Germline CDR1 reads MNHEY; CDR2 reads SVGAGI. The CDR3 has 15 residues. The CDR3 DNA follows: TGTGCCAGCAGTTCGAGGGGGATTCGGGGCCATGAGCAGTTCTTC. It is translated as CASSSRGIRGHEQFF.

The rearrangement uses TRBV27 and TRBJ1-2; possible D gene TRBD1, 6 bases. The CDR3 loop spans 15 amino acids. Germline V gene lookup returns CDR1 MNHEY and CDR2 SMNVEV (reference sequence). Deletions cut 6 bases from V and 8 bases from J, with 22 bases between. The CDR3 sequence is CASRPGQLYPIGYTF. The CDR3 DNA is TGTGCCAGCAGACCCGGACAGCTATATCCTATAGGCTACACCTTC.

This chain connects TRBV7-6 to TRBJ2-3; 8 bases agree with TRBD1. There are 17 residues in the CDR3. CDR1 and CDR2 (germline): SGHVS, FNYEAQ. The V segment lost 4 bases and the J segment 0 bases; nucleotides outside the gene matches: 9. CDR3 in amino acids: CASSSFQGAYSTDTQYF. CDR3 bases: TGTGCCAGCAGCTCCTTCCAGGGGGCGTACAGCACAGATACGCAGTATTTT. The entire variable domain, with the rest obtained from reference TRBV7-6 and TRBJ2-3, is as follows: GAGVSQSPRYKVTKRGQDVALRCDPISGHVSLYWYRQALGQGPEFLTYFNYEAQQDKSGLPNDRFSAERPEGSISTLTIQRTEQRDSAMYRCASSSFQGAYSTDTQYFGPGTRLTVL.

This clone showed up just a few times. J is TRBJ2-7 and V is TRBV19; D gene ambiguous. The V end lost 1 base, the J end lost 2 bases, and 12 bases lay between the germline ends. The CDR3 has 15 amino acids. Germline V gives CDR1 LNHDA, CDR2 SQIVND (reference sequence). CDR3 amino acids: CASSIVPSEPYEQYF. The CDR3 DNA reads TGTGCCAGTAGTATAGTTCCCTCGGAGCCCTACGAGCAGTACTTC.

The J gene is TRBJ1-6, the V gene TRBV7-2, with D possibly TRBD1 on 6 matching bases. This CDR3 has 14 residues. The germline V and J ends were trimmed by 3 bases and 6 bases, with 9 bases remaining between them. Germline lookup yields CDR1 SGHTA and CDR2 FQGNSA. CDR3 sequence reads: CASSLSGVNSPLHF. The CDR3 bases are TGTGCCAGCAGCTTGTCAGGGGTTAATTCACCCCTCCACTTT.

This clone has only one observation. The V and J genes are TRBV6-5 and TRBJ1-5; TRBD1 matches at 8 bases. Germline CDR1 is MNHEY and CDR2 is SVGAGI. This CDR3 is built from 14 residues. V was clipped by 4 bases and J by 7 bases; unmatched bases: 6. CDR3 DNA sequence: TGTGCCAGCAGTTCAGGGGGCGTCGGGCAGCCCCAGCATTTT. It yields the protein CASSSGGVGQPQHF.

The chain joins TRBV7-2 to TRBJ1-1, with 8 bases lining up with TRBD1. The CDR3 spans 13 residues. After removal of 1 base from V and 8 bases from J, the junction contained 3 bases not matched to a gene. CDR1 is SGHTA, CDR2 FQGNSA, per germline. The DNA for the CDR3 is TGTGCCAGCAGCTTAGTACAGGGGGAGGAAGCTTTCTTT. Amino acid sequence: CASSLVQGEEAFF.

The V call is TRBV19, the J call TRBJ1-2; D is unresolved. This CDR3 has 15 amino acids. V was clipped by 9 bases and J by 6 bases, with 23 bases between them. Germline CDR1 is LNHDA and CDR2 is SQIVND (reference sequence). The CDR3 sequence is CASHNYPPRGHGYTF. The CDR3 DNA is TGTGCCAGCCATAACTACCCCCCCCGGGGTCATGGCTACACCTTC.

This clone was seen only once. The genes are TRBV7-8 and TRBJ1-2; possible D gene TRBD1, 6 bases. CDR1 is SGHVS, CDR2 FQNEAQ, per germline. The ends were cut back, 9 bases at V and 3 bases at J, with 23 bases in the middle. This CDR3 is built from 16 residues. CDR3 in amino acids: CARSPRAGTSDYGYTF. The CDR3 nucleotides are TGTGCCAGAAGCCCGCGAGCAGGGACATCGGACTATGGCTACACCTTC.

J is TRBJ1-4 and V is TRBV15; D is unclear. V was shortened by 6 bases and J by 7 bases, with 12 bases between the two germline ends. CDR3 length: 13 amino acids. Germline V gene lookup returns CDR1 LNHNV and CDR2 YYDKDF (reference sequence). In DNA, the CDR3 is TGTGCCACCAGAGTCCGGGAGGGTGAAAAACTGTTTTTT. It specifies CATRVREGEKLFF.

This chain uses TRBV10-3 with TRBJ1-5; 7 bases map to TRBD1. CDR1 and CDR2 from the germline V gene are ENHRY and SYGVKD. Trimming cost V 5 bases and J 3 bases; bases outside gene matches: 4. This CDR3 region has 14 residues. CDR3 sequence: CAISRQGINQPQHF. The CDR3, as DNA: TGTGCCATCAGTAGACAGGGCATCAATCAGCCCCAGCATTTT.

The chain couples TRBV19 to TRBJ1-4, with no clear D. Trimming left V 7 bases short and J 5 bases short, with 14 bases between. The germline V gene encodes CDR1 LNHDA and CDR2 SQIVND (reference sequence). This CDR3 comprises 14 residues. CDR3 DNA: TGTGCCAGTAAGACGGCTGGAGGGAATGAAAAACTGTTTTTT. This translates into CASKTAGGNEKLFF.

The chain carries TRBV2 and TRBJ1-3; D is possibly TRBD1 (6 bases). V was clipped by 3 bases and J by 8 bases, with 11 bases between them. Germline V gene lookup returns CDR1 SNHLY and CDR2 FYNNEI. This CDR3 spans 13 amino acids. CDR3 residues: CASSDRGQYTIYF. The CDR3 bases are TGTGCCAGCAGTGACAGGGGTCAGTACACCATATATTTT.

This chain joins TRBV5-1 and TRBJ1-6, with D unresolved. V was shortened by 0 bases and J by 7 bases, with 17 bases between the two germline ends. CDR3 length equals 17 residues. Germline V lookup: CDR1 SGHRS, CDR2 YFSETQ. CDR3 nucleotides: TGCGCCAGCAGCTTGGCCGCCGTATCTGGCGGGAATTCACCCCTCCACTTT. Encoded protein: CASSLAAVSGGNSPLHF.

The rearrangement links TRBV6-5 to TRBJ2-5; D not certain. Germline lookup yields CDR1 MNHEY and CDR2 SVGAGI. The CDR3 loop spans 13 amino acids. V shed 6 bases and J shed 1 base, with 9 bases lying between them. CDR3 in amino acids: CASRARFQETQYF. CDR3 nucleotide sequence: TGTGCCAGCAGGGCACGATTCCAAGAGACCCAGTACTTC.

CDR3 nucleotide sequence: TGTGCCAGCAGCCCACCCCAGGGGGGCGGCACCGGGGAGCTGTTTTTT. Protein sequence: CASSPPQGGGTGELFF. The rearrangement joins TRBV11-2 to TRBJ2-2; maybe TRBD1 (7 bases). CDR1 SGHAT and CDR2 FQNNGV come from the germline V gene. Trimming took 5 bases from V and 4 from J, leaving 17 bases between them. The CDR3 loop spans 16 amino acids.

The chain couples TRBV6-5 to TRBJ1-5; D unclear. V lost 0 bases and J lost 3, with 6 bases in between. CDR1 and CDR2 from the germline V gene are MNHEY and SVGAGI. The CDR3 extends over 14 amino acids. CDR3 protein: CASSYSGDNQPQHF. CDR3 in DNA: TGTGCCAGCAGTTACTCCGGGGACAATCAGCCCCAGCATTTT.

The chain has TRBV7-9 and TRBJ1-4; maybe TRBD1 (6 bases). The CDR3 runs 15 residues. Germline V gives CDR1 SEHNR, CDR2 FQNEAQ (reference sequence). Deletions cut 1 base from V and 0 bases from J, with 6 bases between. The CDR3 DNA reads TGTGCCAGCAGCTTAGAGGGGGCAACTAATGAAAAACTGTTTTTT. Translated, it gives CASSLEGATNEKLFF.

This chain connects TRBV6-4 to TRBJ1-1; TRBD1 matches at 9 bases. CDR1 is MRHNA, CDR2 SNTAGT, per germline. The V gene end was trimmed by 8 bases and the J gene end by 4 bases; junction bases not matched to a gene: 8. The CDR3 contains 14 residues. In nucleotides, the CDR3 is TGTGCCAGCCGGAAAGGGGACAGGGCCACTGAAGCTTTCTTT. Amino acids: CASRKGDRATEAFF.

The chain couples TRBV5-6 to TRBJ2-5, with 8 bases matching TRBD2. Germline trimming cut 7 bases from V and 5 bases from J; bases unmatched to any gene: 7. Per germline, CDR1 SGHDT and CDR2 YYEEEE. This CDR3 spans 13 amino acids. Written as DNA, the CDR3 is TGTGCCAGCCGGGGGGGCTCTGGGGAGACCCAGTACTTC. Protein sequence: CASRGGSGETQYF.

This rearrangement joins TRBV5-6 to TRBJ1-5; the D gene is possibly TRBD1 (6 bases). V lost 4 bases and J 7 bases, leaving 15 bases between the germline ends. The CDR3 has 14 amino acids. In germline, CDR1 is SGHDT, CDR2 YYEEEE. CDR3 nucleotide sequence: TGTGCCAGCAGCAATTGGGGGGGGCAACAGCCCCAGCATTTT. It specifies CASSNWGGQQPQHF.

The V call is TRBV3-1 (or the pseudogene TRBV3-2), the J call TRBJ1-1; D call uncertain. This CDR3 region has 14 residues. Per the germline V gene, CDR1 is LGHDT and CDR2 is YNNKEL (reference sequence). Trimming shortened V by 3 bases and J by 4 bases, and 12 bases separated the two germline ends. CDR3 nucleotide sequence: TGTGCCAGCAGCCAGGGAGCCCGGAGCACTGAAGCTTTCTTT. This encodes CASSQGARSTEAFF.